A single sample is the source of the 7 T cell receptor beta chains below, sequenced in a study of tumor-infiltrating lymphocytes in localized non-small cell lung cancer. TCRdb's copy holds only in-frame clones and misses some; the assay was immunoSEQ multiplex PCR. Among tens of thousands of clones, 55% to 75% were seen once, and the ten largest hold over 12%. Sequenced material: lung tumor tissue. These receptors were collected from a human donor with non-small cell lung cancer.

In this sample, this clone turned up a few times. The rearrangement links TRBV11-2 to TRBJ1-1; 7 nucleotides agree with TRBD1. CDR1 SGHAT and CDR2 FQNNGV come from the germline V gene. This CDR3 region has 15 residues. Trimming took 3 bases from V and 5 from J; bases not matched to a gene: 9. CDR3 protein: CASSFNSRGRTEAFF. In nucleotides, the CDR3 is TGTGCCAGCAGCTTTAACTCCAGGGGGAGGACTGAAGCTTTCTTT. The variable domain in full, completed from reference TRBV11-2 and TRBJ1-1, reads EAGVAQSPRYKIIEKRQSVAFWCNPISGHATLYWYQQILGQGPKLLIQFQNNGVVDDSQLPKDRFSAERLKGVDSTLKIQPAKLEDSAVYLCASSFNSRGRTEAFFGQGTRLTVV.

CDR3 coding DNA: TGCGCCAGCAGCCAAGATCCCGTAAACTCGAGGCGGGAGCAGTACTTC. Its translation is CASSQDPVNSRREQYF. The V call is TRBV4-3, the J call TRBJ2-7; D ambiguous. The CDR3 loop spans 16 amino acids. Trimming left V 0 bases short and J 7 bases short, with 19 bases between. Germline V gene data show CDR1 as LGHNA and CDR2 as YSLEER.

This clone is medium-sized in the sample. The chain has TRBV9 and TRBJ1-2; maybe TRBD1 (6 bases). Germline CDR1 reads SGDLS; CDR2 reads YYNGEE. With 3 bases removed from V and 2 bases from J, the gap between germline ends came to 14 bases. CDR3 length equals 15 residues. The CDR3, as DNA: TGTGCCAGCAGCGGCAACAGGGATGGGAACTATGGCTACACCTTC. Its translation is CASSGNRDGNYGYTF.

The chain is built from TRBV6-5 and TRBJ2-7; D is possibly TRBD1 or TRBD2 (5 bases each). CDR1 is MNHEY, CDR2 SVGAGI, per germline. Between the trimmed V and J ends, which lost 6 bases and 3 bases, there was a span of 15 bases. The CDR3 is 14 residues long. The CDR3 is CASSTPGTYYEQYF. The CDR3 nucleotides read TGTGCCAGCAGCACCCCCGGGACCTACTACGAGCAGTACTTC.

A few counts support this clone. V and J are TRBV6-5 and TRBJ1-4; 7 bases agree with TRBD1. Germline assignment: CDR1 MNHEY and CDR2 SVGAGI. This CDR3 is built from 14 residues. The ends lost 3 bases at V and 5 bases at J; junction bases unmatched: 3. The CDR3 bases are TGTGCCAGCAGTTATTTACAGGGGAATGAAAAACTGTTTTTT. Protein product: CASSYLQGNEKLFF.

The rearrangement joins TRBV5-1 to TRBJ1-2, with TRBD1 matching 11 bases. This CDR3 is built from 12 residues. The germline gives CDR1 SGHRS, CDR2 YFSETQ. V shed 5 bases, J shed 6 bases, and the junction held 0 bases outside the gene matches. CDR3 DNA sequence: TGCGCCAGCAGGGGACAGGGGGATGGCTACACCTTC. This translates into CASRGQGDGYTF.

V gene TRBV27 combines with J gene TRBJ1-1; D might be TRBD1 (6 bases). The CDR3 has 13 amino acids. The V gene's germline CDR1 is MNHEY and CDR2 SMNVEV (reference sequence). Trimming left V 3 bases short and J 1 base short, with 6 bases between. DNA for the CDR3: TGTGCCAGCAGTTTGGGACAGAACACTGAAGCTTTCTTT. Translation: CASSLGQNTEAFF.